The present TCR beta chain was sequenced within a study of molecular identifiers for immune sequencing clone quantification (dated by TCRdb to between 2017 and 2018). Regarding the complete study: For a replicate experiment, the RNA from either about 20,000 or 100,000 naive CD8 T cells was divided into five aliquots, and four of those aliquots went on to sequencing. The study was a methods study using CD8 T cells to benchmark molecular-identifier clustering-based TCR repertoire sequencing (MIDCIRS) and TCR RNA copy counting.

This clonotype was seen a handful of times. Its cognate antigen has yet to be identified. No per-base quality is available; no much larger clone lies one base away. Libraries of naive CD8 T cells were generated from about 19,000 to 1,100,000 sorted cells, with 10%, 30% or 50% of the purified RNA used. On a BD FACSAria II, naive CD8 T cells were FACS-sorted as CD8+CD4-CCR7+CD45RA+ and collected into RLT Plus buffer. To test detection sensitivity, Jurkat RNA equal to 10 or so TCR copies was added to samples of about 17,000-1,100,000 naive CD8 T cells. CD8 T cells were enriched with RosetteSep CD8+ T Cell Enrichment Cocktail and Ficoll-Paque, followed by ACK red cell lysis. Here is what the overall study found, with its caveats: Clones above 20 RNA copies held over 99% of molecules in CMV-specific effector cells but under 1% in naive cells. The naive libraries included spiked-in Jurkat TCR RNA (roughly eleven copies' worth), and this Jurkat TCR RNA is not part of the donor repertoire. Even against a background of 850,000 to 1,000,000 naive CD8 T cells, spiked-in Jurkat TCR RNA amounting to a single cell's worth was reported to be detectable. When barcode sub-clustering was not used, chimeric consensus sequences inflated TCR diversity, with chimeras reaching as high as 47%. Highly expanded clone sizes could be underestimated if identical TCR molecules share a barcode. Modeling indicated approximately 3.1 TCR RNA copies recovered per cell, compared with about 9.7 by digital PCR, which implies a capture efficiency of around 30%.

Libraries were built with PCR. TCRdb shows the sequencer as NextSeq 500. Bulk TCR libraries were prepared as previously described, using TCR primers listed in Table S5. The Qiagen AllPrep DNA/RNA kit was used to purify total RNA. Before any analysis, reads coming from multiple sequencing runs of the same library were combined into one pool. From the authors' description of their analysis: Reads were retained only if an exact TCR constant sequence was present, and the retained reads were trimmed to 150 nt and grouped according to their 12-nt molecular barcodes. Within each barcode group, reads were sub-clustered at a 15% Levenshtein threshold, and quality-weighted consensus sequences were built per RNA molecule. Non-functional sequences were discarded, and so were lower-count sequences lying one edit away from another sequence. Based on a fit of two negative binomial distributions, barcode sub-clusters having less than 20% of the maximum read count were discarded. The public reads were reprocessed in TCRdb via fastp at Q25 and MiXCR, keeping in-frame beta chains. Merged by CDR3 protein, the rows form single entries marked with the most common genes and DNA. In this record, the V and J calls reflect TCRdb's handling and not the investigators' own analysis. In all, the sample holds about 500,000 distinct CDR3 sequences, and roughly 26% of those were seen once. The ten largest clones capture roughly 0.77% of the sample.

The receptor's source is a human donor in good health. Some libraries in this study had Jurkat cell RNA spiked in. Material: naive CD8+ T cells from blood, with Jurkat cell RNA spiked in. In light of the paper, this sample's cell subset or site label describes: FACS-sorted CD8+CD4-CCR7+CD45RA+ naive T cells.

The CDR3 region: CASSFERLAASTDTQYF. The nucleotide sequence is given as TGTGCCAGCAGCTTTGAACGACTAGCGGCTAGCACAGATACGCAGTATTTT. The chain is assembled from TRBV7-6 and TRBJ2-3, and 9 junctional nucleotides match TRBD2. Compared with germline, V lacks 3 bases and J lacks 0 bases; bases without a gene match: 7. CDR1 and CDR2 were assigned from the germline V gene as SGHVS and FNYEAQ. From the cysteine up to the phenylalanine, the CDR3 has a length of 17 residues. Of all the DNA, just the CDR3 is kept, 51 bases in frame from base 1.